This T cell receptor (beta chain) was sequenced for a study of cytomegalovirus exposure and HLA in healthy donors. Here immunoSEQ multiplex PCR was the method, and the copy in TCRdb shows in-frame clones only, minus some. The sample consists of about 130,000 clones, approximately 95% of them appearing once. The CDR3 is 17 amino acids. Germline V gene data show CDR1 as SGHNT and CDR2 as YYREEE (reference sequence). V lost 4 bases, J lost 4 bases, and 13 bases stayed unmatched. V is TRBV5-4 and J is TRBJ2-3, with 9 bases matching TRBD2. The sequencing sample was made of PBMCs. This TCR came from a man aged 18 to 30 in good health and CMV-seronegative. The CDR3 loop is CASSPTGRGGGADTQYF. In DNA form, the CDR3 reads TGTGCCAGCAGCCCGACTGGGCGGGGGGGTGGGGCAGATACGCAGTATTTT.